The 9 T cell receptor beta chains given below trace back to one sample, sequenced in a study of shared clonotypes between healthy human individuals. Libraries were prepared by immunoSEQ multiplex PCR; TCRdb keeps only in-frame clonotypes and omits some of them. The sample consists of approximately 1.1 million clones, 75% to 80% of them appearing once. Sequenced input: memory CD4+ T cells from PBMCs. Sample subset: CD45RA-negative fraction. The source of these receptors is a man aged 18 to 30 in good health. Some clones in this sample may be carry-over from other donors' samples.

V is TRBV4-1 and J is TRBJ1-3; tentative D call: TRBD1 (5 bases). Germline CDR1 reads MGHRA; CDR2 reads YSYEKL. The CDR3 runs to 14 residues. Trimming removed 8 bases from V and 0 bases from J, with 11 bases in between. CDR3: CASGDGSSGNTIYF. For the CDR3, the DNA is TGCGCCAGCGGGGACGGCAGCTCTGGAAACACCATATATTTT.

Only a few counts were recorded for this clone. The V and J genes are TRBV5-1 and TRBJ2-1; 7 positions agree with TRBD2. Germline trimming cut 2 bases from V and 3 bases from J; bases unmatched to any gene: 2. CDR3 length equals 14 residues. Germline V gives CDR1 SGHRS, CDR2 YFSETQ. The CDR3 region has the DNA TGCGCCAGCAGCTTTAGCGGGCTCTACAATGAGCAGTTCTTC. Translation gives CASSFSGLYNEQFF.

As to this clone: One end of the junction does not line up with germline, which may come from a read error. The chain combines TRBV5-1 with TRBJ1-4; D is perhaps TRBD1 (5 bases). Per germline, CDR1 SGHRS and CDR2 YFSETQ. The length of the CDR3 is 14 residues. As DNA, the CDR3 is TGCGCCAGCAGCTTGTACCAGGGAAATGTAAAACTGTTTTTT. As protein: CASSLYQGNVKLFF.

V is TRBV5-6 and J is TRBJ2-5, with unresolved D. Germline V gives CDR1 SGHDT, CDR2 YYEEEE. The CDR3 runs to 13 residues. V shed 2 bases and J shed 11 bases, with 16 bases lying between them. The CDR3 loop is CASSLSGSGVQYF. The CDR3 DNA follows: TGTGCCAGCAGCTTATCGGGCTCGGGCGTACAGTACTTC.

The chain carries TRBV11-3 and TRBJ2-2; perhaps TRBD1 as D (5 bases). The CDR3 contains 16 residues. The V end lost 5 bases, the J end lost 0 bases, and 13 bases lay between the germline ends. The germline V gene has CDR1 SGHNT and CDR2 YENEEA. CDR3 sequence reads: CASSPRVQSNTGELFF. As DNA, the CDR3 is TGTGCCAGCAGCCCCAGGGTCCAATCGAACACCGGGGAGCTGTTTTTT.

This clone occurred a few times. This chain joins TRBV9 and TRBJ1-3; 7 positions agree with TRBD1. Looked up from germline, CDR1 is SGDLS and CDR2 is YYNGEE. V was clipped by 2 bases and J by 0 bases; unmatched bases: 5. The length of the CDR3 is 16 residues. Written as DNA, the CDR3 is TGTGCCAGCAGCGTGGGACAGCCCCGCTCTGGAAACACCATATATTTT. Its protein product is CASSVGQPRSGNTIYF.

This clone was counted between two and nine times. This chain links TRBV6-1 with TRBJ1-4; 7 bases are a match to TRBD1. Trimming removed 3 bases from V and 8 bases from J; junction bases left unmatched: 9. Germline-derived CDR1 and CDR2 are MNHNS and SASEGT. This CDR3 contains 15 residues. CDR3 sequence (DNA): TGTGCCAGCAGTGAGCACCGGGACAGCAGCGAAAAACTGTTTTTT. It is translated as CASSEHRDSSEKLFF.

The chain joins TRBV11-2 to TRBJ2-2; TRBD2 is a possible D gene (5 bases). The CDR3 has 16 residues. V gave up 5 bases and J gave up 6 bases, with 19 bases separating them. Germline V gene lookup returns CDR1 SGHAT and CDR2 FQNNGV. The CDR3 sequence is CASSPQMRGLAGELFF. The CDR3 nucleotides are TGTGCCAGCAGCCCACAGATGAGAGGGCTCGCCGGGGAGCTGTTTTTT.

As regards this clone: This may stem from a read error, because a much larger clone lies one nucleotide away. In the same sample, other DNA sequences code for this CDR3. The chain recombines TRBV28 with TRBJ1-1; D is unclear. Germline V CDR1 and CDR2: MDHEN, SYDVKM. This CDR3 spans 13 amino acids. Here the CDR3 reads CASRTPMNTEAFF. CDR3 bases: TGTGCCAGCAGGACACCTATGAACACTGAGGCTTTCTTT.